Listed here are 17 T cell receptor beta chains from one sample, sequenced in a study of sequential checkpoint blockade in melanoma. Treatment given: randomized to nivolumab then ipilimumab (arm A) or the reverse (arm B). The data were produced by immunoSEQ multiplex PCR, yet TCRdb's version contains in-frame clones alone and is incomplete. The sample comprises around 10,000 clones, more than 20% of which are singletons, and around 15% rests with the top ten. The material was tumor tissue (inferred from file names), obtained from a patient given nivolumab and ipilimumab in sequence. Every receptor here comes from a human donor with melanoma.

The rearrangement joins TRBV5-1 to TRBJ2-2; 10 bases are a match to TRBD1. Germline V CDR1 and CDR2: SGHRS, YFSETQ. CDR3 length: 17 residues. Losses at the gene ends were 4 bases for V and 4 bases for J; bases not matched to a gene: 10. CDR3 protein: CASSIGGTGAGTGELFF. Here the CDR3 DNA reads TGCGCCAGCAGCATTGGCGGGACAGGGGCGGGCACCGGGGAGCTGTTTTTT. Combining the CDR3 with reference TRBV5-1 and TRBJ2-2 gives the whole variable domain KAGVTQTPRYLIKTRGQQVTLSCSPISGHRSVSWYQQTPGQGLQFLFEYFSETQRNKGNFPGRFSGRQFSNSRSEMNVSTLELGDSALYLCASSIGGTGAGTGELFFGEGSRLTVL.

This clone was observed a few times. This chain uses TRBV6-8 with TRBJ1-1, with D uncertain. The V gene's germline CDR1 is MNHGY and CDR2 SAAAGT. V dropped 0 bases and J dropped 5 bases, with 7 bases sitting between them. The CDR3 consists of 13 residues. The CDR3 DNA follows: TGTGCCAGCAGTTACTCAGGGAGAACTGAAGCTTTCTTT. It codes for CASSYSGRTEAFF.

Only a few counts were recorded for this clone. The V call is TRBV11-3, the J call TRBJ2-2; possibly TRBD1 for D (6 bases). CDR1 and CDR2 (germline): SGHNT, YENEEA. CDR3 length: 14 residues. V was clipped by 4 bases and J by 11 bases, with 17 bases between them. In nucleotides, the CDR3 is TGTGCCAGCAGCTACGGACCGGGACAAGTAGAGCTGTTTTTT. As protein: CASSYGPGQVELFF.

This clone has more than one count but fewer than ten. This chain connects TRBV11-3 to TRBJ2-2, with a tentative D call TRBD2 (5 bases). CDR1 is SGHNT, CDR2 YENEEA, per germline. This CDR3 comprises 15 residues. Trimming took 1 base from V and 8 from J, leaving 14 bases between them. CDR3 sequence: CASSLVTGDGGELFF. The CDR3 bases are TGTGCCAGCAGCTTAGTGACCGGGGATGGAGGGGAGCTGTTTTTT.

The chain has TRBV29-1 and TRBJ2-5, with 8 bases identical to TRBD1. Germline V lookup: CDR1 SQVTM, CDR2 ANQGSEA. The trim removed 3 bases at V and 4 bases at J, leaving 4 bases unmatched. This CDR3 is 13 amino acids long. The CDR3 nucleotides are TGCAGCGTTGAGCCGACAGGGGCAGAGACCCAGTACTTC. As protein: CSVEPTGAETQYF.

This clone has just a few counts. V is TRBV6-7 and J is TRBJ2-3; TRBD2 matches 13 bases. TRBV6-7 qualifies as an ORF whose function is uncertain. J gave up 4 bases and V 2 bases, and 0 bases lay outside the gene matches. The CDR3 extends over 15 amino acids. CDR3 residues: CASSYTSGGADTQYF. The CDR3 nucleotides are TGTGCCAGCAGTTACACTAGCGGGGGGGCAGATACGCAGTATTTT.

The sample holds a few counts of this clone. This chain links TRBV28 with TRBJ1-1; 9 positions match TRBD1. The junction had 8 bases not matched to a gene; V was cut back by 3 bases and J by 3 bases. CDR1 and CDR2 from the germline V gene are MDHEN and SYDVKM. The CDR3 consists of 16 residues. The CDR3 nucleotides read TGTGCCAGCAGTTTCTCCATCGACAGGGGGGACACTGAAGCTTTCTTT. Translation: CASSFSIDRGDTEAFF.

This clone showed up just a few times. This rearrangement joins TRBV6-8 to TRBJ2-6; D ambiguous. The CDR3 runs to 14 residues. Germline lookup yields CDR1 MNHGY and CDR2 SAAAGT. The V end was cut by 0 bases, the J end by 1 base, with 1 base between. CDR3 sequence: CASSYSSGANVLTF. For the CDR3, the DNA is TGTGCCAGCAGTTACTCTTCTGGGGCCAACGTCCTGACTTTC.

This chain uses TRBV6-7 with TRBJ1-1; D gene unclear. TRBV6-7 is labeled an ORF, and its function is uncertain. Trimming removed 2 bases at V and 11 bases at J, with 15 bases between. This CDR3 is 13 amino acids long. The DNA of the CDR3 is TGTGCCAGCAGTTACAGAGTCGGAGAAGGGGCTTTCTTT. It yields the protein CASSYRVGEGAFF.

This clone was picked up a small number of times. This chain links TRBV7-6 with TRBJ1-2; D may be TRBD1 (5 bases). This CDR3 has 16 amino acids. Trimming removed 1 base from V and 4 bases from J, with 16 bases in between. Per germline, CDR1 SGHVS and CDR2 FNYEAQ. CDR3: CASSLGTGPGSYGYTF. In DNA form, the CDR3 reads TGTGCCAGCAGCTTAGGGACGGGGCCAGGGAGCTATGGCTACACCTTC. Supplemented by reference TRBV7-6 and TRBJ1-2, the full variable domain reads GAGVSQSPRYKVTKRGQDVALRCDPISGHVSLYWYRQALGQGPEFLTYFNYEAQQDKSGLPNDRFSAERPEGSISTLTIQRTEQRDSAMYRCASSLGTGPGSYGYTFGSGTRLTVV.

The V gene is TRBV19, the J gene TRBJ1-6; D is unclear. CDR1 is LNHDA, CDR2 SQIVND, per germline (reference sequence). The CDR3 totals 14 residues. Between the trimmed V and J ends, which lost 1 base and 10 bases, there was a span of 11 bases. CDR3 nucleotides: TGTGCCAGTAGTATAGGCCCAATGGACTCACCCCTCCACTTT. Its protein is CASSIGPMDSPLHF.

The CDR3 region has the DNA TGCGCCGTTTCAGGGGGAGACGATGGGGAGACCCAGTACTTC. It codes for CAVSGGDDGETQYF. V gene TRBV5-1 combines with J gene TRBJ2-5; 7 bases match TRBD1. From germline, CDR1 is SGHRS and CDR2 YFSETQ. V shed 10 bases, J shed 5 bases, and the junction held 14 bases outside the gene matches. The length of the CDR3 is 14 residues.

This clone occurred a few times. The J gene is TRBJ1-3, the V gene TRBV18; no firm D call. The CDR3 runs to 13 residues. CDR1 and CDR2 (germline): KGHSH, LQKENI. V was clipped by 5 bases and J by 8 bases, with 13 bases between them. The CDR3 region is CASSLAGDDTIYF. The CDR3 DNA reads TGTGCCAGCTCATTGGCAGGCGATGACACCATATATTTT.

This clone appeared a single time. The DNA of the CDR3 is TGTGCCAGTAGCAGACATGTTAACTATGGCTACACCTTC. Translating it yields CASSRHVNYGYTF. The rearrangement joins TRBV19 to TRBJ1-2; D is uncertain. V was trimmed by 6 bases and J by 1 base, leaving 9 bases between them. Germline CDR1 LNHDA, CDR2 SQIVND (reference sequence). The CDR3 runs 13 residues.

This clone appeared a few times. The rearrangement uses TRBV6-8 and TRBJ1-2; 8 bases match TRBD1. V was pared by 2 bases and J by 4 bases, with 12 bases of the junction left unmatched. From germline, CDR1 is MNHGY and CDR2 SAAAGT. The length of the CDR3 is 17 residues. The CDR3, as DNA: TGTGCCAGCAGTTACCTCGACAGGGGCCGACAGGGCTATGGCTACACCTTC. Amino acids: CASSYLDRGRQGYGYTF.

The chain carries TRBV19 and TRBJ2-1; 11 nucleotides agree with TRBD2. Trimming at V came to 3 bases and at J to 5 bases, leaving 9 bases not matched to a gene. Germline V gives CDR1 LNHDA, CDR2 SQIVND (reference sequence). The CDR3 is made up of 17 amino acids. In nucleotides, the CDR3 is TGTGCCAGTAGTATCTTCCCTAGCGGGGGGTCAGACAATGAGCAGTTCTTC. Its protein product is CASSIFPSGGSDNEQFF.

This clone was recorded many times. The chain has TRBV6-8 and TRBJ1-1; TRBD1 matches 7 bases. Germline V gives CDR1 MNHGY, CDR2 SAAAGT. Trimming removed 6 bases from V and 1 base from J; junction bases left unmatched: 2. CDR3 length equals 13 residues. The CDR3 spells CASRTGRNTEAFF. CDR3 coding DNA: TGTGCCAGCAGGACAGGGCGGAACACTGAAGCTTTCTTT.